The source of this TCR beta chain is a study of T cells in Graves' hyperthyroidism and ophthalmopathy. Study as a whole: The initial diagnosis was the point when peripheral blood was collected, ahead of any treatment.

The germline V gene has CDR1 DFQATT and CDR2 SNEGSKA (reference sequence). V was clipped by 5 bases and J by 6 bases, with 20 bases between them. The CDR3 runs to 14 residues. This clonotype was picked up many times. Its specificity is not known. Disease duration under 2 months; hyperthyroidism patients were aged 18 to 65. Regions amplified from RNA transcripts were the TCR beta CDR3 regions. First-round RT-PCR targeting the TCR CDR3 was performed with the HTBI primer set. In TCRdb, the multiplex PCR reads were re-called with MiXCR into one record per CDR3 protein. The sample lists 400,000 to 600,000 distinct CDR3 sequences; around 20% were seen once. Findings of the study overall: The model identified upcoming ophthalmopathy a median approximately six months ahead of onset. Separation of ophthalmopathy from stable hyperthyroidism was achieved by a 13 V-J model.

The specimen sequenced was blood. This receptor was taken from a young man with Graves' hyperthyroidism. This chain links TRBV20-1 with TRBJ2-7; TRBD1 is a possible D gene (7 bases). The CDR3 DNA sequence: TGCAGTGCTCGCCGTAGCGGAGGGGGCTTCGAGCAGTACTTC. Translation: CSARRSGGGFEQYF.